A selection of T cell receptor beta chains follows, all from one sample in a study of T cell responses to AZD1222 COVID-19 vaccine. The repertoire was sequenced with immunoSEQ multiplex PCR; TCRdb's copy has only in-frame clones and lacks some. The table records some 120,000 clones, about nine tenths of them present only once. The sample in question was peripheral blood, obtained on day 0 of MenACWY control vaccination. All receptors come from an adult in good health. CDR3s include the opening cysteine and the closing phenylalanine or tryptophan. The D gene is left open where the match is weak. The size field is filled for only some rows; it gives once, few, many or a size class.

j_call: TRBJ2-5
d_call: NA
clone_size: NA
v_call: TRBV5-1
cdr3_nt: TGCGCCAGCAGAGGACAGTCCTGGAGGGAGACCCAGTACTTC
cdr3_aa: CASRGQSWRETQYF

j_call: TRBJ1-5
d_call: TRBD1
clone_size: NA
v_call: TRBV28
cdr3_nt: TGTGCCAGCAGTTCCCACAGGGGGCGCGGTCAGCCCCAGCATTTT
cdr3_aa: CASSSHRGRGQPQHF

j_call: TRBJ2-3
d_call: NA
clone_size: NA
v_call: TRBV15
cdr3_nt: TGTGCCACCAGCAGAGACGGGGAGTCGACAGATACGCAGTATTTT
cdr3_aa: CATSRDGESTDTQYF

j_call: TRBJ2-6
d_call: NA
clone_size: NA
v_call: TRBV11-3
cdr3_nt: TGTGCCAGCAGCTTAGGTCTTGGGACACCTCCTTCTGGGGCCAACGTCCTGACTTTC
cdr3_aa: CASSLGLGTPPSGANVLTF

j_call: TRBJ1-1
d_call: NA
clone_size: NA
v_call: TRBV3-1/TRBV3-2
cdr3_nt: TGTGCCAGCAGCCAAGATCGGTTAAGGGCTTTCTTT
cdr3_aa: CASSQDRLRAFF

j_call: TRBJ2-7
d_call: TRBD2
clone_size: NA
v_call: TRBV28
cdr3_nt: TGTGCCAGCAGTCCCGGGACTAGCGGGAGGTTTCTCGAGCAGTACTTC
cdr3_aa: CASSPGTSGRFLEQYF

j_call: TRBJ1-2
d_call: NA
clone_size: NA
v_call: TRBV11-2
cdr3_nt: TGTGCCAGCTATGGGACGTATGGCTACACCTTC
cdr3_aa: CASYGTYGYTF

j_call: TRBJ1-6
d_call: NA
clone_size: NA
v_call: TRBV2
cdr3_nt: TGTGCCAGCAGCCCGGGTAATTCACCCCTCCACTTT
cdr3_aa: CASSPGNSPLHF

j_call: TRBJ1-2
d_call: NA
clone_size: NA
v_call: TRBV5-1
cdr3_nt: TGCGCCAGCAGCTCGCCTGGCGGGGATGCTCGAGATGGCTACACCTTC
cdr3_aa: CASSSPGGDARDGYTF

j_call: TRBJ1-2
d_call: NA
clone_size: NA
v_call: TRBV7-2
cdr3_nt: TGTGCCAGCAGCCCCCGGGGGGGGGCCTATGGCTACACCTTC
cdr3_aa: CASSPRGGAYGYTF

j_call: TRBJ2-1
d_call: NA
clone_size: few
v_call: TRBV30
cdr3_nt: TGTGCCTGGAGATCAGGGTTTGGTGAGCAGTTCTTC
cdr3_aa: CAWRSGFGEQFF

j_call: TRBJ2-2
d_call: NA
clone_size: NA
v_call: TRBV24-1
cdr3_nt: TGTGCCACCATTCGTCCCGACGTCCCCCCGGGGGAGCTGTTTTTT
cdr3_aa: CATIRPDVPPGELFF

j_call: TRBJ2-7
d_call: TRBD2
clone_size: NA
v_call: TRBV5-1
cdr3_nt: TGCGCCAGCAGCTCAACTCGGACTAGCGGGAGGCTATCCTACGAGCAGTACTTC
cdr3_aa: CASSSTRTSGRLSYEQYF

j_call: TRBJ1-1
d_call: NA
clone_size: NA
v_call: TRBV19
cdr3_nt: TGTGCCAGTAGTAAGTCCACCGGGCGGGAAGCTTTCTTT
cdr3_aa: CASSKSTGREAFF

j_call: TRBJ2-1
d_call: NA
clone_size: NA
v_call: TRBV24-1
cdr3_nt: TGTGCCACCAGTGACCCGACGGTGGTAGGGGATGAGCAGTTCTTC
cdr3_aa: CATSDPTVVGDEQFF

j_call: TRBJ2-1
d_call: TRBD2
clone_size: NA
v_call: TRBV3-1/TRBV3-2
cdr3_nt: TGTGCCAGCAGCAACCCGGGACTAGCGGGTGGGGAGCGGTTCTTC
cdr3_aa: CASSNPGLAGGERFF

j_call: TRBJ1-5
d_call: TRBD1
clone_size: NA
v_call: TRBV19
cdr3_nt: TGTGCCAGCAGTGGCCGGGACAGACTAACGCCCCAGCATTTT
cdr3_aa: CASSGRDRLTPQHF

j_call: TRBJ2-7
d_call: NA
clone_size: NA
v_call: TRBV6-5
cdr3_nt: TGTGCCAGCAGTTACCTGACAGGTTCCTACGAGCAGTACTTC
cdr3_aa: CASSYLTGSYEQYF

j_call: TRBJ1-6
d_call: NA
clone_size: NA
v_call: TRBV5-3
cdr3_nt: TGTGCCAGAAGTTCCTTTTCCGGGCCAAAACAACCCCTCCACTTT
cdr3_aa: CARSSFSGPKQPLHF

j_call: TRBJ2-7
d_call: NA
clone_size: NA
v_call: TRBV7-9
cdr3_nt: TGTGCCAGCAGCTTGAGCGGCCCCTACGAGCAGTACTTC
cdr3_aa: CASSLSGPYEQYF

j_call: TRBJ2-1
d_call: NA
clone_size: NA
v_call: TRBV6-5
cdr3_nt: TGTGCCAGCACAGGACAGGACTACCTTGAGGATGAGCAGTTCTTC
cdr3_aa: CASTGQDYLEDEQFF

j_call: TRBJ1-2
d_call: NA
clone_size: NA
v_call: TRBV4-1
cdr3_nt: TGCGCCAGCAGCCAAGGCTTCAGGGGCGCTAACTATGGCTACACCTTC
cdr3_aa: CASSQGFRGANYGYTF

j_call: TRBJ1-3
d_call: NA
clone_size: NA
v_call: TRBV11-1
cdr3_nt: TGTGCCAGCAGCTTGCCAGCGGGGATATCTGGAAACACCATATATTTT
cdr3_aa: CASSLPAGISGNTIYF

j_call: TRBJ1-5
d_call: NA
clone_size: NA
v_call: TRBV4-1
cdr3_nt: TGCGCCAGCAGCCATCCGCAGGCATATCAGCCCCAGCATTTT
cdr3_aa: CASSHPQAYQPQHF

j_call: TRBJ1-1
d_call: NA
clone_size: NA
v_call: TRBV5-1
cdr3_nt: TGCGCCAGCAGCTTGGTCGGGGCCCGGACTGAAGCTTTCTTT
cdr3_aa: CASSLVGARTEAFF

j_call: TRBJ2-3
d_call: NA
clone_size: NA
v_call: TRBV5-1
cdr3_nt: TGCGCCAGCAGCCCCGCGGGGCCGGCAACAGATACGCAGTATTTT
cdr3_aa: CASSPAGPATDTQYF

j_call: TRBJ2-7
d_call: TRBD2
clone_size: NA
v_call: TRBV18
cdr3_nt: TGTGCCAGCTCACCACGGACTAGCGGGAGCTACGAGCAGTACTTC
cdr3_aa: CASSPRTSGSYEQYF

j_call: TRBJ2-1
d_call: TRBD2
clone_size: once
v_call: TRBV5-1
cdr3_nt: TGCGCCAGCAGCTTACCGGGACTAGCGGGATCTCTCGATGAGCAGTTCTTC
cdr3_aa: CASSLPGLAGSLDEQFF

j_call: TRBJ1-5
d_call: NA
clone_size: NA
v_call: TRBV2
cdr3_nt: TGTGCCAGCAGTGAAGCGGTTTATAGCAATCAGCCCCAGCATTTT
cdr3_aa: CASSEAVYSNQPQHF

j_call: TRBJ2-5
d_call: TRBD1
clone_size: NA
v_call: TRBV3-1/TRBV3-2
cdr3_nt: TGTGCCAGCAGCCAAGAGGGGAAGGGGGCGTACCAAGAGACCCAGTACTTC
cdr3_aa: CASSQEGKGAYQETQYF

j_call: TRBJ1-1
d_call: NA
clone_size: NA
v_call: TRBV20-1
cdr3_nt: TGCAGTTTCAGGGAAGCTGAAGCTTTCTTT
cdr3_aa: CSFREAEAFF

j_call: TRBJ2-3
d_call: NA
clone_size: NA
v_call: TRBV19
cdr3_nt: TGTGCCAGTAGTACCCCCGCGAGAAGCGGGTCAGATACGCAGTATTTT
cdr3_aa: CASSTPARSGSDTQYF

j_call: TRBJ1-1
d_call: NA
clone_size: NA
v_call: TRBV28
cdr3_nt: TGTGCCAGCAGTGTCAGAGACACTGAAGCTTTCTTT
cdr3_aa: CASSVRDTEAFF

j_call: TRBJ2-5
d_call: NA
clone_size: once
v_call: TRBV5-1
cdr3_nt: TGCGCCAGCAGCTTGGTGACAGGAAATAGGGAGACCCAGTACTTC
cdr3_aa: CASSLVTGNRETQYF

j_call: TRBJ1-1
d_call: NA
clone_size: NA
v_call: TRBV28
cdr3_nt: TGTGCCAGCAGTTCGGGGGATAGGACTTTCTTT
cdr3_aa: CASSSGDRTFF

j_call: TRBJ1-1
d_call: NA
clone_size: NA
v_call: TRBV9
cdr3_nt: TGTGCCAGCAGCGTAGATAAGGGAGAAGCTTTCTTT
cdr3_aa: CASSVDKGEAFF

j_call: TRBJ2-7
d_call: NA
clone_size: NA
v_call: TRBV6-5
cdr3_nt: TGTGCCAGCAGTTCGGGCCTGGGAAACGAGCAGTACTTC
cdr3_aa: CASSSGLGNEQYF

j_call: TRBJ1-2
d_call: NA
clone_size: NA
v_call: TRBV7-2
cdr3_nt: TGTGCCAGCAGCTGGGGACCTTCCTACACCTTC
cdr3_aa: CASSWGPSYTF

j_call: TRBJ1-2
d_call: NA
clone_size: NA
v_call: TRBV24-1
cdr3_nt: TGTGCCACCAGTGATTTCTCCCACGGCTACACCTTC
cdr3_aa: CATSDFSHGYTF

j_call: TRBJ2-4
d_call: TRBD2
clone_size: NA
v_call: TRBV24-1
cdr3_nt: TGTGCCATCCGAGCGGGAACCAAAAACATTCAGTACTTC
cdr3_aa: CAIRAGTKNIQYF

j_call: TRBJ2-2
d_call: TRBD2
clone_size: NA
v_call: TRBV11-3
cdr3_nt: TGTGCCAGCAGCTTAAGACTAGCGGGAGCGAGTGGGGAGCTGTTTTTT
cdr3_aa: CASSLRLAGASGELFF

j_call: TRBJ1-4
d_call: NA
clone_size: NA
v_call: TRBV3-1/TRBV3-2
cdr3_nt: TGTGCCAGCAGCCACGGACAGTCGAATGAAAAACTGTTTTTT
cdr3_aa: CASSHGQSNEKLFF

j_call: TRBJ2-5
d_call: NA
clone_size: NA
v_call: TRBV7-8
cdr3_nt: TGTGCCAGCAGCCACGCCCTTCCTCGGACCGGAGAGACCCAGTACTTC
cdr3_aa: CASSHALPRTGETQYF

j_call: TRBJ2-7
d_call: NA
clone_size: once
v_call: TRBV5-1
cdr3_nt: TGCGCCAGCAGCTTGGGTATCGGTTACGAGCAGTACTTC
cdr3_aa: CASSLGIGYEQYF